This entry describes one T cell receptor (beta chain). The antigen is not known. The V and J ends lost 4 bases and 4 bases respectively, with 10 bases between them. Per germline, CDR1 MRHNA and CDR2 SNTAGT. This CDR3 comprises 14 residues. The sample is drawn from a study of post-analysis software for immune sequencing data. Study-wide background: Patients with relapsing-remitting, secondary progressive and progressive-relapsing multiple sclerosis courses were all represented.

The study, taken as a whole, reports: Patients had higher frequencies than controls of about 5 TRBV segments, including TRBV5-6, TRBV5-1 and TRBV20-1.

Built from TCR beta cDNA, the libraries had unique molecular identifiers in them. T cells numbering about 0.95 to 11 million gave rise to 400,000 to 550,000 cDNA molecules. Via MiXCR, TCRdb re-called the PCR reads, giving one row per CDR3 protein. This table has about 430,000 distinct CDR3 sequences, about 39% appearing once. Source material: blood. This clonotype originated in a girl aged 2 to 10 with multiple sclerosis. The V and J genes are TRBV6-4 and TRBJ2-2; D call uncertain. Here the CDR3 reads CASSVSSLTGELFF. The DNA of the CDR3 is TGTGCCAGCAGTGTTTCCAGTCTCACCGGGGAGCTGTTTTTT.